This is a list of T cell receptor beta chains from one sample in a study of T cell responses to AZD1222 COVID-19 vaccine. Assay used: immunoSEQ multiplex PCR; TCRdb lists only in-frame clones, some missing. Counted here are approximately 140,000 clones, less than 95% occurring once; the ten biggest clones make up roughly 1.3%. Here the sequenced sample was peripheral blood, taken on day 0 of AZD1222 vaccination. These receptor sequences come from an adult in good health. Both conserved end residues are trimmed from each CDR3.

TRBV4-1 ASSQDGTRLGYT
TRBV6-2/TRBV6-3 ASSYFRQDGQPQH
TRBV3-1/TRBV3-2 ASSQSGRTF
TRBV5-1 ASSDQGTAARGDYT
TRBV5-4 ASRVQGEANEKLF
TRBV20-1 SARRTNIQY
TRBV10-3 AISAGQTNSGNTIY
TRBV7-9 ASSSILGGSAYGYT
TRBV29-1 SALRQGQGYGYT
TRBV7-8 ASSLGTGGALAQH
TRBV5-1 ASSRLAGATQETQY